Only a few counts were recorded for the clone carrying this TCR beta chain. Trimming left V 3 bases short and J 5 bases short, with 13 bases between. This CDR3 has 13 amino acids. Germline CDR1 and CDR2: DFQATT and SNEGSKA (reference sequence). This record belongs to a study of T-cell reconstitution after alpha-beta-depleted transplantation in children. A TCRbeta library incorporating unique molecular identifiers was prepared. TCRdb called the PCR reads again in MiXCR, with one record for every CDR3 protein. There are about 610,000 distinct CDR3 sequences in the sample; roughly 10% occur only once, and 3.5% to 5% lies in the top ten.

Source: PBMCs from the stem cell graft donor, taken from the stem cell graft. The clonotype originates from a human donor who donated a stem cell graft to a child with acute myeloid leukemia. The chain uses TRBV20-1 and TRBJ1-1; possibly TRBD1 for D (6 bases). CDR3 nucleotides: TGCAGTGCTAGCAAAGGGGGAGGGACTGAAGCTTTCTTT. Translating it yields CSASKGGGTEAFF.